This passage covers 15 T cell receptor beta chains from one sample sequenced in a study of cytomegalovirus exposure and HLA in healthy donors. The PCR used 60 Vbeta and 13 Jbeta primers. The table came from immunoSEQ multiplex PCR; TCRdb's copy has only in-frame clones and leaves some out. The sample includes about 120,000 clones, roughly 65% of them seen just once. The sample consisted of PBMCs. The receptors stem from a man aged 40-49 years in good health and CMV-seropositive.

This chain uses TRBV29-1 with TRBJ2-3; D possibly corresponds to TRBD2 (7 bases). With 3 bases removed from V and 0 bases from J, the gap between germline ends came to 28 bases. The CDR3 totals 20 residues. Germline-derived CDR1 and CDR2 are SQVTM and ANQGSEA. CDR3 nucleotide sequence: TGCAGCGTTGAGAAGCGCCAGGGGACGAGCGGGGTTTCTAGCACAGATACGCAGTATTTT. It is translated as CSVEKRQGTSGVSSTDTQYF.

This rearrangement joins TRBV27 to TRBJ2-6; 8 bases map to TRBD1. V lost 6 bases and J lost 2; bases outside the gene matches: 9. Germline CDR1 and CDR2: MNHEY and SMNVEV (reference sequence). The CDR3 is made up of 17 amino acids. CDR3 protein: CASSGGADRAGANVLTF. The CDR3 DNA reads as TGTGCCAGCAGCGGGGGCGCGGACAGGGCTGGGGCCAACGTCCTGACTTTC. The full variable domain, completed using reference TRBV27 and TRBJ2-6, is EAQVTQNPRYLITVTGKKLTVTCSQNMNHEYMSWYRQDPGLGLRQIYYSMNVEVTDKGDVPEGYKVSRKEKRNFPLILESPSPNQTSLYFCASSGGADRAGANVLTFGAGSRLTVL.

The CDR3 sequence is CASSPRSSGNLYNEQFF. The CDR3 DNA reads TGTGCCAGCAGCCCTCGGAGTAGCGGGAACCTGTACAATGAGCAGTTCTTC. This sequence joins TRBV7-2 and TRBJ2-1; TRBD2 matches at 8 bases. V dropped 5 bases and J dropped 4; count of bases not matched to a gene: 13. The CDR3 contains 17 residues. The V gene's germline CDR1 is SGHTA and CDR2 FQGNSA.

The chain uses TRBV27 and TRBJ2-3, with TRBD1 identical over 8 bases. Looked up from germline, CDR1 is MNHEY and CDR2 is SMNVEV (reference sequence). V was pared by 5 bases and J by 3 bases, with 10 bases of the junction left unmatched. This CDR3 contains 16 residues. In DNA, the CDR3 is TGTGCCAGCAGTCACCAACTTGGACAGGGAACAGATACGCAGTATTTT. This encodes CASSHQLGQGTDTQYF.

The genes are TRBV2 and TRBJ2-1, with 8 positions matching TRBD1. The CDR3 has 14 residues. CDR1 is SNHLY and CDR2 is FYNNEI in the germline V gene. V lost 8 bases and J lost 7; bases outside the gene matches: 10. CDR3 DNA: TGTGCCAGCGGCGGACAGGGCGGCTCGAATGAGCAGTTCTTC. This gives the protein CASGGQGGSNEQFF.

The chain uses TRBV6-4 and TRBJ1-2; the match to TRBD1 covers 7 bases. J lost 4 bases, V lost 2 bases, and 7 bases had no gene match. Germline V CDR1 and CDR2: MRHNA, SNTAGT. This CDR3 contains 15 residues. CDR3 DNA: TGTGCCAGCAGTGACGACAGGGCATCTACCTATGGCTACACCTTC. As protein: CASSDDRASTYGYTF.

This chain connects TRBV2 to TRBJ2-1, with 8 bases lining up with TRBD2. CDR3 length equals 15 residues. Trimming at V came to 5 bases and at J to 8 bases, leaving 11 bases not matched to a gene. Germline V gene sequence: CDR1 SNHLY, CDR2 FYNNEI. As DNA, the CDR3 is TGTGCCAGCAGTCAGGGACTAGTAAGGATTGATGAGCAGTTCTTC. Amino acids: CASSQGLVRIDEQFF.

The chain recombines TRBV27 with TRBJ2-5; the D gene is possibly TRBD1 (6 bases). CDR1 and CDR2 (germline): MNHEY, SMNVEV (reference sequence). The CDR3 length is 12 residues. Trimming took 6 bases from V and 4 from J, leaving 9 bases between them. The CDR3 loop reads CASRQGRETQYF. DNA for the CDR3: TGTGCCAGCAGACAGGGAAGAGAGACCCAGTACTTC.

This rearrangement joins TRBV6-1 to TRBJ1-1; weak D call: TRBD1 (6 bases). CDR3 length equals 13 residues. V lost 7 bases and J 0 bases, leaving 9 bases between the germline ends. The germline gives CDR1 MNHNS, CDR2 SASEGT. For the CDR3, the DNA is TGTGCCAGCACAGGACAGATGAACACTGAAGCTTTCTTT. It specifies CASTGQMNTEAFF.

In this sample, this clone turned up once. This rearrangement joins TRBV5-1 to TRBJ2-7; 10 bases are shared with TRBD1. J gave up 6 bases and V 4 bases, and 7 bases lay outside the gene matches. CDR1 and CDR2 from the germline V gene are SGHRS and YFSETQ. The CDR3 is 14 amino acids. CDR3 residues: CASSLRDRGPEQYF. CDR3 nucleotide sequence: TGCGCCAGCAGCCTCCGGGACAGGGGTCCCGAGCAGTACTTC.

The chain uses TRBV2 and TRBJ2-3, with 8 bases identical to TRBD2. This CDR3 has 14 amino acids. J lost 3 bases, V lost 5 bases, and 4 bases had no gene match. Germline values: CDR1 SNHLY, CDR2 FYNNEI. For the CDR3, the DNA is TGTGCCAGCAGTCGGGGACTAGAAACAGATACGCAGTATTTT. Translated: CASSRGLETDTQYF.

The chain uses TRBV19 and TRBJ2-7; 8 nucleotides match TRBD2. Trimming cost V 5 bases and J 7 bases; bases outside gene matches: 13. CDR3 size: 15 residues. Germline loops: CDR1 LNHDA, CDR2 SQIVND (reference sequence). The CDR3 DNA follows: TGTGCCAGTAGTCTTCAGCCAGCGGGAGTCCGGGAGCAGTACTTC. It translates to CASSLQPAGVREQYF.

A single count supports this clone. The CDR3 sequence: CASTQTGKNTEAFF. DNA for the CDR3: TGTGCCAGCACCCAGACAGGGAAGAACACTGAAGCTTTCTTT. The chain joins TRBV6-5 to TRBJ1-1; 7 nucleotides line up with TRBD1. The junction had 6 bases not matched to a gene; V was cut back by 7 bases and J by 1 base. The CDR3 extends over 14 amino acids. Germline V gives CDR1 MNHEY, CDR2 SVGAGI.

This clone occurred a few times. The rearrangement links TRBV19 to TRBJ1-5, with D possibly matching TRBD1 (5 bases). Per germline, CDR1 LNHDA and CDR2 SQIVND (reference sequence). Trimming pared 7 bases from V and 0 bases from J, leaving 16 bases between. The CDR3 is 16 residues long. The CDR3 DNA sequence: TGTGCCAGTAACTATTTCCCAGGGTATAGCAATCAGCCCCAGCATTTT. Translated, it gives CASNYFPGYSNQPQHF.

This clone showed up just a few times. This chain joins TRBV2 and TRBJ2-5; perhaps TRBD2 as D (5 bases). Between the trimmed V and J ends, which lost 0 bases and 2 bases, there was a span of 16 bases. Germline CDR1 and CDR2: SNHLY and FYNNEI. The CDR3 runs 17 residues. The CDR3, as DNA: TGTGCCAGCAGTGAAGCTCGTGGCGGGCGGATTCAAGAGACCCAGTACTTC. Its protein is CASSEARGGRIQETQYF.